This entry is about one TCR beta chain. It has no known antigen specificity. Nothing much larger sits one base from this clone, and base qualities are not available. Participants in the prospective study were aged about 18 to 89 years, lived in some 24 United States geographic areas, and enrolled through a virtual design. In the prospective study, cohorts were assigned on the basis of participant-reported clinical history obtained from a screening survey and a study questionnaire. Recovered participants in ImmuneRACE Cohort 3 were defined by two consecutive negative NP/OP PCR tests, clearance by a healthcare professional, or resolution of symptoms. In the prospective study, whole blood, serum and a nasopharyngeal or oropharyngeal swab were collected from each participant by mobile phlebotomists. Over an approximately 2-month period, participants in the prospective study had the option of providing additional blood draws and questionnaires. Prospective study blood samples were shipped either frozen or at room temperature before DNA extraction.

Inclusive of the bounding cysteine and phenylalanine, the CDR3 is 13 residues long. Only the CDR3 part of the read is kept: 39 bases, read in frame from the first base. V is clipped by 4 bases and J by 6 bases, and the sequence between their germline boundaries is 12 bases long. CDR1 and CDR2 are read off the germline V gene as ENHRY and SYGVKD. These data belong to a study of blood T cell repertoires in COVID-19 (dated by TCRdb to the early 2020s). A note on the overall study: Samples covering the acute and convalescent phases of COVID-19 were provided by collaborators in the United States, Italy and Spain. Where HLA class I and class II types were available, the types were taken from metadata supplied by the sample provider, not from assay-based typing. The samples were drawn from two sources: the first 160 participants of the ongoing ImmuneRACE study, and approximately 1,300 subjects contributed by 6 global collaborators. A de-identified subject ID, COVID-19 status, age in years and sex were almost always included in the sample metadata. The material from the prospective study consisted of cDNA or gDNA derived from T cells, B-cell-depleted T cells, or PBMCs. Subjects who had been exposed to COVID-19, were actively infected with it, or had recovered from it provided the deeply sampled blood TCRbeta repertoires that made up the dataset. The repertoires were released in a freely available public database meant as a resource for research on the immune response to SARS-CoV-2. Overall study results and their limits: The quantity of clinical and demographic metadata differed by source and by participant and was supplied without curation.

TCRbeta CDR3 regions were amplified from genomic DNA by means of the immunoSEQ Assay, a bias-controlled multiplex PCR. Turning to the authors' computational methods: Nucleated cell counts per sample were estimated from amplification of reference gene primers within the assay. To quantify the absolute abundance of each unique TCRbeta CDR3 rearrangement, sequence reads were collapsed and filtered. For each sample, productive Simpson clonality was calculated as the square root of Simpson's diversity index across productive rearrangements. TCRdb re-hosts the immuneACCESS table, in-frame sequences only. Its copies lack some clones; in the studies checked, an unresolved V gene accounts for under half of them, and the cause for the rest is not known. V and J calls and clone size are given by that table; D and trimming were obtained from the DNA. The sample table lists around 300,000 clones, roughly 89% of them with a count of one. Of the sample, about 8.4% is held by the ten largest clones.

The clonotype originates from a woman in her twenties or thirties who had recovered from COVID-19. The chain is assembled from TRBV10-3 and TRBJ1-1, with TRBD1 tentatively as D gene (5 bases match). The sample taken for sequencing was PBMCs or T cells enriched from blood (not recorded which). For the CDR3, the sequence is CAISGAGYSEAFF. The nucleotide sequence is TGTGCCATCAGTGGAGCAGGGTACTCTGAAGCTTTCTTT.